A selection of T cell receptor beta chains follows, all from one sample in a study of beta chain features in type 1 diabetes. The table came from immunoSEQ multiplex PCR; TCRdb's copy has only in-frame clones and leaves some out. Among about 370,000 clones, 8% to 10% were seen once, and the ten largest hold 0.6%. Sequencing was performed on central memory CD4+ T cells from blood. The receptors derive from a man aged 25 to 45 with type 1 diabetes. CDR3s include the opening cysteine and the closing phenylalanine or tryptophan. A D gene is named only where the DNA matches it firmly. For some rows the clone size is stated as once, few or many, or as a class when expanded; others skip it.

J: TRBJ2-7; size: -; D: -; V: TRBV2; DNA: TGTGCCAGCAGTGCGGATCAGTCCTACGAGCAGTACTTC; CDR3: CASSADQSYEQYF
J: TRBJ2-3; size: few; D: TRBD2; V: TRBV11-2; DNA: TGTGCCAGCAGCTTACTAGCGGGAGAAGATACGCAGTATTTT; CDR3: CASSLLAGEDTQYF
J: TRBJ2-7; size: few; D: -; V: TRBV28; DNA: TGTGCCAGCAGAGAGACGGACGAGCAGTACTTC; CDR3: CASRETDEQYF
J: TRBJ2-5; size: few; D: TRBD1; V: TRBV7-9; DNA: TGTGCCAGCAGCTTACCGGGACAGCATGGGGGGACCCAGTACTTC; CDR3: CASSLPGQHGGTQYF
J: TRBJ2-3; size: -; D: -; V: TRBV6-1; DNA: TGTGCCAGCAGCCCTGCCCCTGCAGATACGCAGTATTTT; CDR3: CASSPAPADTQYF
J: TRBJ1-5; size: few; D: -; V: TRBV6-1; DNA: TGTGCCAGCATGTCATTTGGGGGACCCAATCAGCCCCAGCATTTT; CDR3: CASMSFGGPNQPQHF
J: TRBJ2-3; size: -; D: -; V: TRBV5-1; DNA: TGCGCCAGCAGCTTCAATCAAGATACGCAGTATTTT; CDR3: CASSFNQDTQYF
J: TRBJ1-1; size: few; D: -; V: TRBV11-2; DNA: TGTGCCAGCAGCTTCTATTCGGAAGCTTTCTTT; CDR3: CASSFYSEAFF
J: TRBJ2-7; size: few; D: -; V: TRBV7-2; DNA: TGTGCCAGCAGCTTAGATTTCGGGGCGACCTACGAGCAGTACTTC; CDR3: CASSLDFGATYEQYF
J: TRBJ1-3; size: -; D: -; V: TRBV29-1; DNA: TGCAGCGTTCAGCGGAACTCTGGAAACACCATATATTTT; CDR3: CSVQRNSGNTIYF
J: TRBJ1-1; size: many; D: TRBD1; V: TRBV7-2; DNA: TGTGCCAGCAGCCTACGACAGGGATACACTGAAGCTTTCTTT; CDR3: CASSLRQGYTEAFF
J: TRBJ2-5; size: -; D: -; V: TRBV7-2; DNA: TGTGCCAGCAGCTTTGGGGGGAACCCGGTCCAAGAGACCCAGTACTTC; CDR3: CASSFGGNPVQETQYF
J: TRBJ2-2; size: -; D: TRBD2; V: TRBV9; DNA: TGTGCCAGCAGCGCCCGCAGAGCGACTAGCGGGAGTCACCTAAGCACCGGGGAGCTGTTTTTT; CDR3: CASSARRATSGSHLSTGELFF
J: TRBJ2-5; size: few; D: -; V: TRBV28; DNA: TGTGCCAGCAGTCTAGCAAATATCCAAGAGACCCAGTACTTC; CDR3: CASSLANIQETQYF
J: TRBJ2-1; size: -; D: TRBD1; V: TRBV27; DNA: TGTGCCAGCAGTATTGACAGGGGGCCCTACAATGAGCAGTTCTTC; CDR3: CASSIDRGPYNEQFF
J: TRBJ1-5; size: few; D: TRBD1; V: TRBV7-2; DNA: TGTGCCAGCAGCTTAGCCGGACAGGGCGGTGGTAGCAATCAGCCCCAGCATTTT; CDR3: CASSLAGQGGGSNQPQHF
J: TRBJ2-7; size: -; D: -; V: TRBV4-1; DNA: TGCGCCAGCAGTACCGGGACTTACTCCTACGAGCAGTACTTC; CDR3: CASSTGTYSYEQYF
J: TRBJ2-2; size: -; D: -; V: TRBV6-6; DNA: TGTGCCAGCAGCCCCCCACTCGGGGAGCTGTTTTTC; CDR3: CASSPPLGELFF
J: TRBJ2-7; size: few; D: TRBD2; V: TRBV11-2; DNA: TGTGCCAGCAGCCCGTTTAGCGGGACCTCCTACGAGCAGTACTTC; CDR3: CASSPFSGTSYEQYF
J: TRBJ2-4; size: -; D: TRBD1; V: TRBV7-9; DNA: TGTGCCAGCAGCGCGGGACAGGGGTTCGTTGGCGAAAACATTCAGTACTTC; CDR3: CASSAGQGFVGENIQYF
J: TRBJ2-3; size: few; D: TRBD2; V: TRBV2; DNA: TGTGCCGGGACTAGCGAGACAGATACGCAGTATTTT; CDR3: CAGTSETDTQYF
J: TRBJ2-7; size: -; D: TRBD1; V: TRBV5-1; DNA: TGCGCCAGCTCGACAGGGGACGGCGAGCAGTACTTC; CDR3: CASSTGDGEQYF
J: TRBJ2-1; size: many; D: TRBD2; V: TRBV5-1; DNA: TGCGCCAGCAGCTTTATCATCGGGGGGGCAAGTGAGCAGTTCTTC; CDR3: CASSFIIGGASEQFF
J: TRBJ1-2; size: few; D: -; V: TRBV5-4; DNA: TGTGCCAGCAGCTTGAGGGGCTATACTGGCTACACCTTC; CDR3: CASSLRGYTGYTF
J: TRBJ2-6; size: few; D: -; V: TRBV7-9; DNA: TGTGCCAGCAGCCAAGATAATGAGGCGGCTGGGGCCAACGTCCTGACTTTC; CDR3: CASSQDNEAAGANVLTF
J: TRBJ1-3; size: -; D: -; V: TRBV15; DNA: TGTGCCACCAGCAGAGATCTACCTTCGGGCGGAAACACCATATATTTT; CDR3: CATSRDLPSGGNTIYF
J: TRBJ2-3; size: -; D: TRBD2; V: TRBV6-6; DNA: TGTGCCAGCAAGAGGATTAGCGGGAGCACAGATACGCAGTATTTT; CDR3: CASKRISGSTDTQYF
J: TRBJ2-1; size: few; D: TRBD1; V: TRBV14; DNA: TGTGCCAGCAGCATGGACAGGGGGCTCTACAATGAGCAGTTCTTC; CDR3: CASSMDRGLYNEQFF
J: TRBJ2-7; size: -; D: TRBD1; V: TRBV28; DNA: TGTGCCAGCGGACAGGCCTTATTCGAGCAGTACTTC; CDR3: CASGQALFEQYF
J: TRBJ2-7; size: -; D: TRBD1; V: TRBV7-9; DNA: TGTGCCAGCAGGCCCTCGGGACAGGCGGGCGAGCAGTACTTC; CDR3: CASRPSGQAGEQYF
J: TRBJ2-5; size: -; D: -; V: TRBV2; DNA: TGTGCCAGCAACCGACAGATACAAGAGACCCAGTACTTC; CDR3: CASNRQIQETQYF
J: TRBJ1-1; size: few; D: -; V: TRBV9; DNA: TGTGCCAGCACGTCAGGTGTAGGGAACACTGAAGCTTTCTTT; CDR3: CASTSGVGNTEAFF
J: TRBJ1-1; size: -; D: -; V: TRBV18; DNA: TGTGCCAGCTCACCGGATGGGGCCAGCGTCGTAGCTTTCTTT; CDR3: CASSPDGASVVAFF
J: TRBJ2-4; size: few; D: -; V: TRBV2; DNA: TGTGCCAGCAGCCGAGGGGGGGGAAACATTCAGTACTTC; CDR3: CASSRGGGNIQYF
J: TRBJ2-2; size: -; D: -; V: TRBV28; DNA: TGTGCCAGCAGACGAAGGAATGGGTACCCCGGGGAGCTGTTTTTT; CDR3: CASRRRNGYPGELFF
J: TRBJ2-7; size: -; D: TRBD2; V: TRBV9; DNA: TGTGCCAGCAGCCCCGTAGCGGGAACAACCTACGAGCAGTACTTC; CDR3: CASSPVAGTTYEQYF
J: TRBJ2-5; size: few; D: TRBD2; V: TRBV5-1; DNA: TGCGCCAGCAGCTCCACGGGACTAGCGGGAGTAGGAGTGCGGGAGACCCAGTACTTC; CDR3: CASSSTGLAGVGVRETQYF
J: TRBJ1-2; size: few; D: -; V: TRBV6-6; DNA: TGTGCCAGCAGTACTCGGACAGACGGAGGCTACACCTTC; CDR3: CASSTRTDGGYTF
J: TRBJ2-2; size: few; D: TRBD2; V: TRBV29-1; DNA: TGCAGCGTTCGCGTTCTGGGGGGGGCGAACACCGGGGAGCTGTTTTTT; CDR3: CSVRVLGGANTGELFF
J: TRBJ2-6; size: few; D: -; V: TRBV11-1; DNA: TGTGCCAGCAGCTCCTTATCTGGGGCCAACGTCCTGACTTTC; CDR3: CASSSLSGANVLTF
J: TRBJ2-1; size: -; D: TRBD2; V: TRBV18; DNA: TGTGCCAGCTCACCGAATCTAGCGGGAGAGGATGAGCAGTTCTTC; CDR3: CASSPNLAGEDEQFF
J: TRBJ1-2; size: few; D: -; V: TRBV6-6; DNA: TGTGCCAGCAGTCCCGGCAGGTTTGGAGGCTACACCTTC; CDR3: CASSPGRFGGYTF
J: TRBJ1-2; size: -; D: -; V: TRBV7-9; DNA: TGTGCCAGCAGCTTAGGTGGATCGGTATACCACACCTACACCTTC; CDR3: CASSLGGSVYHTYTF
J: TRBJ2-3; size: -; D: -; V: TRBV4-2; DNA: TGTGCCAGCAGCCAAGATGCCAACACAGATACGCAGTATTTT; CDR3: CASSQDANTDTQYF
J: TRBJ1-2; size: few; D: TRBD1; V: TRBV18; DNA: TGTGCCAGCTCACCACAACAGGGGGAGGGCTACACCTTC; CDR3: CASSPQQGEGYTF
J: TRBJ1-1; size: -; D: -; V: TRBV5-1; DNA: TGCGCCAGCAGCCGGGACCGTATTAGAAACACTGAAGCTTTCTTT; CDR3: CASSRDRIRNTEAFF
J: TRBJ2-5; size: -; D: TRBD1; V: TRBV19; DNA: TGTGCCAGTAGTATTGGACAGGGAGTATTGGGGGGAGAGACCCAGTACTTC; CDR3: CASSIGQGVLGGETQYF
J: TRBJ1-5; size: many; D: -; V: TRBV6-6; DNA: TGTGCCAGCAGCCCTGGGGCAGCCCCTGGGCCCCAGCATTTT; CDR3: CASSPGAAPGPQHF
J: TRBJ1-5; size: -; D: TRBD1; V: TRBV18; DNA: TGTGCCAGCTCACAGGGACAGGGGAACGGTCAGCCCCAGCATTTT; CDR3: CASSQGQGNGQPQHF
J: TRBJ2-4; size: few; D: TRBD1; V: TRBV28; DNA: TGTGCCAGCAGTTTACCCCGGACAGGGGGAGCCAAAAACATTCAGTACTTC; CDR3: CASSLPRTGGAKNIQYF
J: TRBJ2-7; size: -; D: -; V: TRBV6-5; DNA: TGTGCCAGCAGTTACCAGCCCACGAGCTCCTACGAGCAGTACTTC; CDR3: CASSYQPTSSYEQYF